The 9 T cell receptor beta chains below come from one sample, sequenced in a study of T-cell memory formation after mild COVID-19. TCRdb ran MiXCR on the 5' RACE reads and lists one entry per CDR3 protein. The data show roughly 300,000 distinct CDR3 sequences, around 13% seen once. The source material was PBMCs or a T cell subset sorted from them (not recorded which). These receptors originate from a young man who had mild COVID-19 (a few samples of this study predate the infection). Cell type and time point are not known.

Only a few counts were recorded for this clonotype. The chain employs TRBV7-8 and TRBJ2-7; no clear D gene. V was pared by 6 bases and J by 5 bases, with 11 bases between. CDR1 SGHVS and CDR2 FQNEAQ come from the germline V gene. The CDR3 is 12 amino acids. The CDR3 reads CASSLRVDEQYV. The CDR3, as DNA: TGTGCCAGCAGTTTAAGGGTCGACGAGCAGTACGTC.

The chain uses TRBV6-4 and TRBJ1-2; D may be TRBD1 (6 bases). Per germline, CDR1 MRHNA and CDR2 SNTAGT. The CDR3 spans 15 residues. Trimming shortened V by 0 bases and J by 6 bases, and 14 bases separated the two germline ends. CDR3 coding DNA: TGTGCCAGCAGTGACTCGAAGGGGACAATCGATGGCTACACCTTC. As protein: CASSDSKGTIDGYTF.

This clonotype turned up a few times. The gene calls are TRBV6-5 and TRBJ1-5; no definite D call. Germline CDR1 is MNHEY and CDR2 is SVGAGI. The V end lost 0 bases, the J end lost 4 bases, and 10 bases lay between the germline ends. The CDR3 runs to 15 residues. The CDR3 region is CASSYSIGRNQPQHF. Here the CDR3 DNA reads TGTGCCAGCAGTTACTCTATAGGACGGAATCAGCCCCAGCATTTT.

This chain uses TRBV2 with TRBJ1-1; D might be TRBD1 (6 bases). The germline V and J ends were trimmed by 11 bases and 4 bases, with 17 bases remaining between them. In germline, CDR1 is SNHLY, CDR2 FYNNEI. This CDR3 is built from 13 residues. The CDR3 protein is CAGYRAIGTEAFF. The CDR3 coding sequence is TGTGCCGGATACAGGGCGATAGGCACTGAAGCTTTCTTT.

This clonotype was found a few times. J is TRBJ1-2 and V is TRBV6-2 or TRBV6-3; unclear D gene. This CDR3 spans 13 amino acids. Germline lookup yields CDR1 MNHEY and CDR2 SVGEGT. With 6 bases removed from V and 4 bases from J, the gap between germline ends came to 12 bases. The CDR3 DNA reads TGTGCCAGCAGGGAGGACGGACCCTATGGCTACACCTTC. Its translation: CASREDGPYGYTF.

This clonotype has just a few counts. V usage is TRBV6-2 or TRBV6-3 and J usage is TRBJ2-7; unclear D gene. CDR1 and CDR2 from the germline V gene are MNHEY and SVGEGT. The CDR3 is made up of 11 amino acids. Trimming took off 7 bases at V and 5 bases at J, with 9 bases between the two ends. Written as DNA, the CDR3 is TGTGCCAGCACTAGAAGGGACGAGCAGTACTTC. This gives the protein CASTRRDEQYF.

This chain joins TRBV5-5 and TRBJ2-1; 9 bases align to TRBD2. Germline CDR1 reads SGHKS; CDR2 reads YYEKEE (reference sequence). There are 16 residues in the CDR3. J was trimmed by 6 bases and V by 4 bases; bases with no gene match: 11. CDR3 amino acids: CASSPAGGVSVNEQFF. The CDR3 bases are TGTGCCAGCAGCCCGGCGGGGGGGGTCTCTGTCAATGAGCAGTTCTTC.

This clonotype was seen many times. The CDR3 sequence is CASTKAFYEQYF. The CDR3 DNA follows: TGTGCCAGCACCAAGGCTTTCTACGAGCAGTACTTC. The rearrangement joins TRBV7-2 to TRBJ2-7; D ambiguous. The V end lost 7 bases, the J end lost 3 bases, and 10 bases lay between the germline ends. The CDR3 is 12 amino acids. The germline V gene has CDR1 SGHTA and CDR2 FQGNSA.

The genes are TRBV5-8 and TRBJ2-5, with TRBD1 identical over 11 bases. This CDR3 is 15 amino acids long. CDR1 and CDR2 (germline): SGHTS, YDEGEE. V lost 3 bases, J lost 5 bases, and 6 bases stayed unmatched. In DNA, the CDR3 is TGTGCCAGCAGCTCCCGGACAGGGGGCCTGGAGACCCAGTACTTC. This translates into CASSSRTGGLETQYF.